This TCR beta chain originates from a study of T-cell memory formation after mild COVID-19. Study information: Largely, TCR clusters stayed within a single donor.

Study conclusions and caveats: Largely, contracting CD4+ clones fell within CM and EM, and contracting CD8+ clones within EMRA.

TCR alpha and TCR beta cDNA libraries carrying sample barcodes and UMIs came from 5'RACE with constant-segment primers. TCRdb analysed the 5' RACE reads with MiXCR anew, one entry per CDR3 protein. The table lists roughly 400,000 distinct CDR3 sequences, under 20% of them singletons. Germline-derived CDR1 and CDR2 are SGHTA and FQGNSA. J was trimmed by 4 bases and V by 4 bases; bases with no gene match: 6. This CDR3 is built from 15 residues. This clonotype was recorded only once. Its target is not known. This receptor was taken from a man between 18 and 35 years old who had mild COVID-19 (a few samples of this study predate the infection). Cell type and time point are not known. The V and J genes are TRBV7-2 and TRBJ2-5; 10 bases fit TRBD2. Sequencing input: PBMCs or a T cell subset sorted from them (not recorded which). In DNA, the CDR3 is TGTGCCAGCAGCTCTAGCGGGGGCTTAGTAGAGACCCAGTACTTC. It encodes CASSSSGGLVETQYF.